What follows are 3 T cell receptor beta chains derived from one specimen sequenced in a study of blood T cell repertoires in COVID-19. The protocol was immunoSEQ multiplex PCR, while the TCRdb copy is restricted to in-frame clones and leaves out a portion. The repertoire holds 120,000 to 150,000 clones, roughly 89% seen once, with around 1.6% in the top ten. What was sequenced was peripheral blood. The receptors were sampled from a human donor in a cohort sampled during active COVID-19.

The chain couples TRBV9 to TRBJ2-1; 8 positions match TRBD2. V gave up 0 bases and J gave up 0 bases; unmatched junction bases: 2. Germline CDR1 reads SGDLS; CDR2 reads YYNGEE. The CDR3 is made up of 16 amino acids. CDR3 bases: TGTGCCAGCAGCGTAGGGAGCGGGGGCTCCTACAATGAGCAGTTCTTC. It is translated as CASSVGSGGSYNEQFF.

The V gene is TRBV19, the J gene TRBJ1-2; 10 bases agree with TRBD1. CDR1 is LNHDA and CDR2 is SQIVND in the germline V gene (reference sequence). Losses at the gene ends were 6 bases for V and 8 bases for J; bases not matched to a gene: 12. The CDR3 is made up of 15 amino acids. CDR3 bases: TGTGCCAGTAGGCTCTCGAGACAGGGGGCGGGAGGCTACACCTTC. Protein: CASRLSRQGAGGYTF.

In DNA, the CDR3 is TGTGCCAGCAGTCCACTTCAGGGAAGGAGCGAGCAGTACTTC. The encoded protein is CASSPLQGRSEQYF. The genes are TRBV25-1 and TRBJ2-7, with a possible D match to TRBD1 (5 bases). The ends were cut back, 5 bases at V and 6 bases at J, with 17 bases in the middle. CDR1 MGHDK and CDR2 SYGVNS come from the germline V gene. The CDR3 consists of 14 residues.